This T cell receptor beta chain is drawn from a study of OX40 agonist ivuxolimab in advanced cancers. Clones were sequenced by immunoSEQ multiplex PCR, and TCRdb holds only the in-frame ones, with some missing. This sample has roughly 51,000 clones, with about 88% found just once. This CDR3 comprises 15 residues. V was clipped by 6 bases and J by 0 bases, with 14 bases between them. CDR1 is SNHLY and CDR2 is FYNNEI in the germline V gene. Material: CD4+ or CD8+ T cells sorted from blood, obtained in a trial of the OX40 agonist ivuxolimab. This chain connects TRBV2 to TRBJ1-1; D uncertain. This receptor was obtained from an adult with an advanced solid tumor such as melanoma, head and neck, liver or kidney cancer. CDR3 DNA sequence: TGTGCCAGCAGGCCAATAGGTTTTATGAACACTGAAGCTTTCTTT. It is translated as CASRPIGFMNTEAFF. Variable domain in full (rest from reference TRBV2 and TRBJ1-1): EPEVTQTPSHQVTQMGQEVILRCVPISNHLYFYWYRQILGQKVEFLVSFYNNEISEKSEIFDDQFSVERPDGSNFTLKIRSTKLEDSAMYFCASRPIGFMNTEAFFGQGTRLTVV.